A single sample is the source of the 7 T cell receptor beta chains below, sequenced in a study of cytomegalovirus exposure and HLA in healthy donors. Both 60 Vbeta primers and 13 Jbeta primers went into the PCR. Method: immunoSEQ multiplex PCR; TCRdb's copy keeps in-frame clones and lacks some. The sample has tens of thousands of clones; 75% to 90% are singletons. What was sequenced was PBMCs. These receptors originate from a human donor in good health.

The chain's CDR3 is CASSQDTGWNEKLFF. CDR3 DNA: TGCGCCAGCAGCCAAGATACAGGGTGGAATGAAAAACTGTTTTTT. The genes are TRBV4-3 and TRBJ1-4, with D maybe TRBD1 (6 bases). This CDR3 has 15 residues. From germline, CDR1 is LGHNA and CDR2 YSLEER. V was clipped by 0 bases and J by 5 bases, with 10 bases between them.

This chain joins TRBV16 and TRBJ1-2; a possible D gene is TRBD1 (5 bases). Germline V gene lookup returns CDR1 KGHSY and CDR2 FQNENV. V dropped 0 bases and J dropped 4 bases, with 9 bases sitting between them. The CDR3 spans 14 residues. CDR3 in amino acids: CASSQSAGPYGYTF. DNA for the CDR3: TGTGCCAGCAGCCAATCGGCGGGGCCCTATGGCTACACCTTC.

This chain connects TRBV2 to TRBJ2-5, with TRBD2 identical over 13 bases. V trimming: 8 bases; J trimming: 7 bases; junction bases outside the gene matches: 7. The germline V gene encodes CDR1 SNHLY and CDR2 FYNNEI. The CDR3 has 14 amino acids. CDR3 nucleotides: TGTGCCAGCCAACTAGCGGGGGGGCAGGGGACCCAGTACTTC. Translating gives CASQLAGGQGTQYF.

V is TRBV27 and J is TRBJ2-5; 13 nucleotides agree with TRBD2. CDR1 is MNHEY, CDR2 SMNVEV, per germline (reference sequence). V lost 4 bases to trimming and J lost 1 base; unmatched junction nucleotides: 6. The length of the CDR3 is 17 residues. CDR3 nucleotide sequence: TGTGCCAGCAGTTCTGGGACTAGCGGGGTCTCCCAAGAGACCCAGTACTTC. Translated: CASSSGTSGVSQETQYF.

The J gene is TRBJ2-2, the V gene TRBV18; TRBD2 matches at 9 bases. The length of the CDR3 is 15 residues. Germline loops: CDR1 KGHSH, CDR2 LQKENI. V lost 5 bases to trimming and J lost 2 bases; unmatched junction nucleotides: 3. This chain's CDR3 is CASSATSGNTGELFF. CDR3 nucleotides: TGTGCCAGCTCAGCGACTAGCGGAAACACCGGGGAGCTGTTTTTT.

The chain employs TRBV7-9 and TRBJ2-7, with 11 nucleotides matching TRBD2. J was trimmed by 2 bases and V by 5 bases; bases with no gene match: 8. CDR1 and CDR2 from the germline V gene are SEHNR and FQNEAQ (reference sequence). The CDR3 consists of 16 residues. Here the CDR3 reads CASSPGTSGETYEQYF. CDR3 coding DNA: TGTGCCAGCAGCCCCGGGACTAGCGGAGAAACCTACGAGCAGTACTTC.

This chain uses TRBV6-5 with TRBJ1-1; 7 positions match TRBD1. CDR1 and CDR2 from the germline V gene are MNHEY and SVGAGI. The CDR3 is 16 amino acids. The ends lost 0 bases at V and 2 bases at J; junction bases unmatched: 6. The CDR3 region is CASSYSPGQLNTEAFF. In DNA, the CDR3 is TGTGCCAGCAGTTACTCACCGGGACAGCTTAACACTGAAGCTTTCTTT.